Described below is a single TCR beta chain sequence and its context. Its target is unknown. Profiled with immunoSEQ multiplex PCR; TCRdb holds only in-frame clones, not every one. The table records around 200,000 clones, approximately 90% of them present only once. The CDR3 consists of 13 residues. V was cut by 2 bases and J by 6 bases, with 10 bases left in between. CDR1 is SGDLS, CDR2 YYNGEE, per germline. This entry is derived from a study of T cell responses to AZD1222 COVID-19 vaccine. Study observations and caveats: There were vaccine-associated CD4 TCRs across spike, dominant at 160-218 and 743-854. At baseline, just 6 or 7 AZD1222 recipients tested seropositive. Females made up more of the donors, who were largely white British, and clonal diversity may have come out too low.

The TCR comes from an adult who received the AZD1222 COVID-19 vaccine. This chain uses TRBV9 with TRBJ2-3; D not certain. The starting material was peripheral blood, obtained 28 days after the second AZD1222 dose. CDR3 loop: CASSVDIADTQYF. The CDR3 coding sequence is TGTGCCAGCAGCGTCGACATCGCGGATACGCAGTATTTT.